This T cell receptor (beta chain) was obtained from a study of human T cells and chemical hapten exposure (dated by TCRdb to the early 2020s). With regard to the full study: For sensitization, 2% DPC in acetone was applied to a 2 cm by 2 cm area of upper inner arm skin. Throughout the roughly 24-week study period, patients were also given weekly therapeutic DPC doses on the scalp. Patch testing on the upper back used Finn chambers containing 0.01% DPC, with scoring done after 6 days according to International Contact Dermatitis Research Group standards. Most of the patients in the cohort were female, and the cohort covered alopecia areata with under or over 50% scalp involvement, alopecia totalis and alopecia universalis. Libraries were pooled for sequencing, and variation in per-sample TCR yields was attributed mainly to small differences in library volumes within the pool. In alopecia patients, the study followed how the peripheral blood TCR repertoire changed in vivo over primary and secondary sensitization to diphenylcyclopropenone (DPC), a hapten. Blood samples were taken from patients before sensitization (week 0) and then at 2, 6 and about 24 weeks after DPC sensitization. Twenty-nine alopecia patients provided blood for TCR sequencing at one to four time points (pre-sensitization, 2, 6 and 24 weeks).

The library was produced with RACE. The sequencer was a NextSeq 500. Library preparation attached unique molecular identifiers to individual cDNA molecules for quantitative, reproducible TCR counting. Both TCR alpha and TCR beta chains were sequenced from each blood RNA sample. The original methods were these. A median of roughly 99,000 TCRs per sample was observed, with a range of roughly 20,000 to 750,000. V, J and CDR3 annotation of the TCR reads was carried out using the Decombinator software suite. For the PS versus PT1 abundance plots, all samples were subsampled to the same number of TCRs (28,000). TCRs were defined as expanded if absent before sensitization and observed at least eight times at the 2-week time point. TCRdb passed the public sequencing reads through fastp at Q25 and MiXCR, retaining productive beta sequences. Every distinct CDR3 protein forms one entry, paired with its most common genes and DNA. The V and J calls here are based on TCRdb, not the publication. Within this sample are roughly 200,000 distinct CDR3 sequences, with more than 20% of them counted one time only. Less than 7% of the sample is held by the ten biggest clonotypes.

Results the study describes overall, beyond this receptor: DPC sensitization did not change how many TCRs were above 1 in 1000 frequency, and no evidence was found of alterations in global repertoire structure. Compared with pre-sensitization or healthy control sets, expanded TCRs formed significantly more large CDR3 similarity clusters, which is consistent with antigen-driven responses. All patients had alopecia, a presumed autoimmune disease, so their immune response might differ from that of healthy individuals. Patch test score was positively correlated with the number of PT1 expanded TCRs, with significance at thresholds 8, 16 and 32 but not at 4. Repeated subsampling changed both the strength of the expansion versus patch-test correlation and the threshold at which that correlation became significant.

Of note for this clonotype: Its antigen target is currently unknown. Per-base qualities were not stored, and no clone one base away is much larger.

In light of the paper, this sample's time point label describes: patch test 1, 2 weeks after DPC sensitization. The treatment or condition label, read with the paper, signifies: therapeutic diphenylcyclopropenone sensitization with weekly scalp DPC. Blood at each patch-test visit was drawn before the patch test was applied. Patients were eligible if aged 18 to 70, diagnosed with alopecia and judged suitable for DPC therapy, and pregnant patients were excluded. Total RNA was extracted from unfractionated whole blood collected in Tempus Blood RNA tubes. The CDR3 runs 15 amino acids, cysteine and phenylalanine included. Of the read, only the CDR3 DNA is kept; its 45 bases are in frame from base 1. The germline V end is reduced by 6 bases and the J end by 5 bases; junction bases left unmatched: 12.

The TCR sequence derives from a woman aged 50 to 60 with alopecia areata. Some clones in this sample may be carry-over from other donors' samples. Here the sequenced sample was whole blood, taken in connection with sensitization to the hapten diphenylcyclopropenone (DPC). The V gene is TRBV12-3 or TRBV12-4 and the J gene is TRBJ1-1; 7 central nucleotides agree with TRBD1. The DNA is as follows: TGTGCCAGCAGCCTTGGCCAGGGGGGGGAGACTGAAGCTTTCTTT. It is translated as CASSLGQGGETEAFF.